The 19 T cell receptor beta chains below come from one sample, sequenced in a study of shared clonotypes between healthy human individuals. Assay used: immunoSEQ multiplex PCR; TCRdb lists only in-frame clones, some missing. Of about 480,000 clones in the sample, roughly 85% are singletons; the top ten hold around 12%. The sample consisted of PBMCs. Receptor source: a woman aged 40 to 49 in good health. Some clones in this sample may be carry-over from other donors' samples.

The chain uses TRBV9 and TRBJ2-2; either TRBD1 or TRBD2 may fit D (5 bases each). The CDR3 sequence is 13 residues long. V was shortened by 7 bases and J by 5 bases, with 12 bases between the two germline ends. Germline V gives CDR1 SGDLS, CDR2 YYNGEE. The CDR3 DNA reads as TGTGCCAGCCGGGACCCTTTGACCGGGGAGCTGTTTTTT. Its translation: CASRDPLTGELFF.

V usage is TRBV28 and J usage is TRBJ2-5; D gene ambiguous. Germline CDR1 is MDHEN and CDR2 is SYDVKM. The CDR3 runs 16 residues. V was clipped by 7 bases and J by 7 bases, with 25 bases between them. The CDR3 DNA sequence: TGTGCCAGCACCCAAATCCTCCGAGGTCGAAAGGGGACCCAGTACTTC. This gives the protein CASTQILRGRKGTQYF.

This chain joins TRBV30 and TRBJ2-1; D is possibly TRBD1 or TRBD2 (5 bases each). The germline V gene has CDR1 GTSNPN and CDR2 SVGIG (reference sequence). The CDR3 contains 15 residues. Trimming cost V 0 bases and J 9 bases, with 18 bases left between them. CDR3: CAWSVLKGPGAEQFF. The CDR3 region has the DNA TGTGCCTGGAGTGTACTGAAGGGACCGGGCGCTGAGCAGTTCTTC.

A note on this clone: A junction boundary mismatches the germline segment, possibly from a read error. The sample carries other DNA sequences with the same CDR3. This chain links TRBV28 with TRBJ1-1; D not certain. This CDR3 has 14 residues. The germline CDR1 and CDR2 sequences are MDHEN and SYDVKM. The CDR3 loop is CASSPAGMVTEAFF. CDR3 nucleotides: TGTGCCAGCAGCCCGGCCGGGATGGTCACTGAGGCTTTCTTT.

This sequence joins TRBV11-2 and TRBJ1-6, with a weak D call TRBD1 (5 bases). The V and J ends lost 1 base and 9 bases respectively, with 13 bases between them. The CDR3 contains 15 residues. From germline, CDR1 is SGHAT and CDR2 FQNNGV. The CDR3: CASSLVGAPGSPLHF. The CDR3 DNA follows: TGTGCCAGCAGCTTAGTTGGGGCCCCTGGTTCACCCCTCCACTTT.

The chain uses TRBV23-1 and TRBJ2-7; no clear D gene. TRBV23-1 is marked as an open reading frame, function uncertain. This CDR3 is 15 amino acids long. V lost 4 bases, J lost 1 base, and 14 bases lay in between. DNA for the CDR3: TGCGCCAGCAGTCTTTTTTTGGGTATGTCCTACGAGCAGTACTTC. This encodes CASSLFLGMSYEQYF.

V gene TRBV7-2 combines with J gene TRBJ2-1; D is ambiguous. Germline CDR1 and CDR2: SGHTA and FQGNSA. The CDR3 length is 11 residues. V was trimmed by 1 base and J by 15 bases, leaving 10 bases between them. The CDR3 DNA is TGTGCCAGCAGCTTAGGCCCTCGACCGTTCTTC. The encoded protein is CASSLGPRPFF. Full variable domain (remainder filled in from reference TRBV7-2 and TRBJ2-1): GAGVSQSPSNKVTEKGKDVELRCDPISGHTALYWYRQSLGQGLEFLIYFQGNSAPDKSGLPSDRFSAERTGGSVSTLTIQRTQQEDSAVYLCASSLGPRPFFGPGTRLTVL.

CDR3 sequence reads: CASSKVPSPLYEQYF. CDR3 sequence (DNA): TGTGCCAGCAGCAAAGTTCCTAGCCCACTCTACGAGCAGTACTTC. This chain uses TRBV21-1 with TRBJ2-7; TRBD2 reflects the table's D call only, with no check against the DNA. TRBV21-1 constitutes a pseudogene. The CDR3 covers 15 residues.

The chain uses TRBV7-9 and TRBJ2-7; a weak D match, TRBD2 (5 bases). Germline V gene sequence: CDR1 SEHNR, CDR2 FQNEAQ (reference sequence). Trimming removed 1 base from V and 6 bases from J, with 7 bases in between. The CDR3 has 12 residues. The CDR3 nucleotides are TGTGCCAGCAGCTTAGAGAGCGGCGAGCAGTACTTC. As protein: CASSLESGEQYF.

For this clone: A far larger clone is off by one base, so a read error is likely. The chain uses TRBV5-1 and TRBJ1-1; D perhaps matches TRBD1 (5 bases). The CDR3 sequence is 13 residues long. CDR1 and CDR2 (germline): SGHRS, YFSETQ. CDR3 sequence reads: CTSSADTYTEAFF. The CDR3 DNA reads as TGCACCAGCAGCGCGGACACGTACACTGAAGCTTTCTTT. The full variable domain, completed using reference TRBV5-1 and TRBJ1-1, is KAGVTQTPRYLIKTRGQQVTLSCSPISGHRSVSWYQQTPGQGLQFLFEYFSETQRNKGNFPGRFSGRQFSNSRSEMNVSTLELGDSALYLCTSSADTYTEAFFGQGTRLTVV.

By proportion, this clone is medium-sized. Other DNA sequences of this sample code for an identical CDR3. This chain connects TRBV7-9 to TRBJ1-2; the D is unclear. V shed 0 bases and J shed 0 bases, with 5 bases lying between them. CDR3 length: 14 residues. Germline CDR1 is SEHNR and CDR2 is FQNEAQ (reference sequence). This CDR3 reads CASSLAASNYGYTF. The CDR3 region has the DNA TGTGCCAGCAGCTTAGCAGCCTCTAACTATGGCTACACCTTC.

Only one count was recorded for this clone. This chain uses TRBV18 with TRBJ2-3; D might be TRBD2 (6 bases). Germline-derived CDR1 and CDR2 are KGHSH and LQKENI. The CDR3 runs 16 residues. V lost 3 bases to trimming and J lost 0 bases, with 13 bases between them. The chain's CDR3 is CASSPDGTLSTDTQYF. DNA for the CDR3: TGTGCCAGCTCACCCGACGGGACTCTTAGCACAGATACGCAGTATTTT. The full variable domain, rest sourced from reference TRBV18 and TRBJ2-3, is NAGVMQNPRHLVRRRGQEARLRCSPMKGHSHVYWYRQLPEEGLKFMVYLQKENIIDESGMPKERFSAEFPKEGPSILRIQQVVRGDSAAYFCASSPDGTLSTDTQYFGPGTRLTVL.

The chain links TRBV28 to TRBJ1-1; D unresolved. CDR3 length: 15 residues. Trimming removed 6 bases from V and 2 bases from J, with 16 bases in between. Per the germline V gene, CDR1 is MDHEN and CDR2 is SYDVKM. The DNA for the CDR3 is TGTGCCAGCAGCCCTCGGTTGCGAGGTAACACTGAAGCTTTCTTT. This gives the protein CASSPRLRGNTEAFF.

The rearrangement uses TRBV18 and TRBJ2-1; maybe TRBD2 (7 bases). The CDR3 has 16 amino acids. Germline loops: CDR1 KGHSH, CDR2 LQKENI. The V and J ends lost 4 bases and 5 bases respectively, with 18 bases between them. Written as DNA, the CDR3 is TGTGCCAGCTCACGGGCCCGCGGGGGCGGCCACAATGAGCAGTTCTTC. Translated: CASSRARGGGHNEQFF.

J is TRBJ2-5 and V is TRBV6-5; 8 positions match TRBD1. Near its end, the DNA agrees better with TRBJ2-7, so the J call may be wrong. The CDR3 is 15 amino acids. Looked up from germline, CDR1 is MNHEY and CDR2 is SVGAGI. Here the CDR3 reads CASSYAGTGLYEQYF. In DNA, the CDR3 is TGTGCCAGCAGTTACGCGGGGACAGGACTATACGAGCAGTACTTC.

This clone was counted a single time. This chain connects TRBV7-6 to TRBJ2-3; 7 nucleotides line up with TRBD1. This CDR3 spans 15 amino acids. Per germline, CDR1 SGHVS and CDR2 FNYEAQ. Trimming took 3 bases from V and 6 from J; bases not matched to a gene: 9. The CDR3: CASSFRQGIGDTQYF. DNA for the CDR3: TGTGCCAGCAGCTTTAGACAGGGCATCGGGGATACGCAGTATTTT.

This clone was found once. The chain recombines TRBV2 with TRBJ2-3; 8 bases align to TRBD2. V trimming: 4 bases; J trimming: 3 bases; junction bases outside the gene matches: 9. Germline CDR1 SNHLY, CDR2 FYNNEI. The CDR3 has 16 residues. CDR3 nucleotide sequence: TGTGCCAGCAGTGGAGTAGCGGGAATGTTGACAGATACGCAGTATTTT. Its translation: CASSGVAGMLTDTQYF.

The chain is built from TRBV7-3 and TRBJ2-5, with 10 bases lining up with TRBD2. Germline trimming cut 5 bases from V and 4 bases from J; bases unmatched to any gene: 7. The CDR3 has 15 amino acids. Germline V gives CDR1 SGHTA, CDR2 FQGTGA. The CDR3 protein is CASSPGLAAAETQYF. The CDR3 DNA sequence: TGTGCCAGCAGCCCCGGACTAGCGGCAGCAGAGACCCAGTACTTC.

The gene calls are TRBV10-3 and TRBJ2-5; 8 bases match TRBD1. Germline CDR1 is ENHRY and CDR2 is SYGVKD. The CDR3 runs to 15 residues. V dropped 0 bases and J dropped 5; count of bases not matched to a gene: 5. The DNA of the CDR3 is TGTGCCATCAGTGAGTCTGGCAGGGGGCTCGAGACCCAGTACTTC. This gives the protein CAISESGRGLETQYF.